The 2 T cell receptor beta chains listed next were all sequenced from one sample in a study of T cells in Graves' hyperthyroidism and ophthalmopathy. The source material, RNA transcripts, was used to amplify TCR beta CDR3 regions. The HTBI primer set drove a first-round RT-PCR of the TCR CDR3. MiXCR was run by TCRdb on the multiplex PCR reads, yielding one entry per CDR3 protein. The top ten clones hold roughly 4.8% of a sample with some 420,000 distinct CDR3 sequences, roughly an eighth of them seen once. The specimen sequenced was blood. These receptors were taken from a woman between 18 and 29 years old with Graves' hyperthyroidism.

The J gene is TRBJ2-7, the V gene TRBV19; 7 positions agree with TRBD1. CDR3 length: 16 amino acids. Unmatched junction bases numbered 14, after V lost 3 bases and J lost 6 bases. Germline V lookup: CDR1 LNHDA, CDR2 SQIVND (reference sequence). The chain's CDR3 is CASSIYGRQGVSEQYF. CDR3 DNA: TGTGCCAGTAGTATTTATGGTCGACAGGGAGTATCCGAGCAGTACTTC.

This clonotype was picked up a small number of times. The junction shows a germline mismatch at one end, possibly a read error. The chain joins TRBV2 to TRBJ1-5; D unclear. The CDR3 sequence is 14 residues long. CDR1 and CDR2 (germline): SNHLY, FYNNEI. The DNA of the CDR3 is TGTCCCAGCAATTGGGAAGGGAGCAATCAGCCCCAGCATTTT. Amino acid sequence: CPSNWEGSNQPQHF.